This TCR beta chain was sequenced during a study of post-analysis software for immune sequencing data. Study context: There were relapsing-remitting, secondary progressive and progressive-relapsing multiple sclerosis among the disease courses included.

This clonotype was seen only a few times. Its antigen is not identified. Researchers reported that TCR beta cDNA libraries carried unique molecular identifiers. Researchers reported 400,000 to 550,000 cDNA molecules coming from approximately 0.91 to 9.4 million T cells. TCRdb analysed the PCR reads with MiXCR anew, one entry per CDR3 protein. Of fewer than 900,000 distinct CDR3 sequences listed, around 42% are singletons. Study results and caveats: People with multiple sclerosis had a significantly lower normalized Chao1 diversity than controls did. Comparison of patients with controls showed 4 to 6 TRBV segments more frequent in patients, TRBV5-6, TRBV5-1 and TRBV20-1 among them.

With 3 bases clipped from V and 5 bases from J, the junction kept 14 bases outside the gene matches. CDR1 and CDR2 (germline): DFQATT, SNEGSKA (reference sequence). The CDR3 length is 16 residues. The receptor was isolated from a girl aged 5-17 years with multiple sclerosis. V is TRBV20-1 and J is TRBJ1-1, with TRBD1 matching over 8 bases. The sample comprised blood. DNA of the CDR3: TGCAGTGCTAGCCAGGGGGCGAGAGGTTTGGAGACTGAAGCTTTCTTT. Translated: CSASQGARGLETEAFF.